One sample yielded the 27 T cell receptor beta chains listed below, sequenced in a study of blood T cell repertoires in COVID-19. Only in-frame clones appear in the TCRdb table, and some are missing; sequencing was by immunoSEQ multiplex PCR. This sample carries under 300,000 clones, about 85% of them seen once, and the ten largest clones take approximately 4%. Sequenced sample: peripheral blood. The receptors derive from a man aged 18 to 35 with active or convalescent COVID-19.

This clone showed up just once. The chain combines TRBV4-3 with TRBJ1-4, with D uncertain. Trimming removed 4 bases at V and 6 bases at J, with 9 bases between. The CDR3 is 13 residues long. Per germline, CDR1 LGHNA and CDR2 YSLEER. In DNA form, the CDR3 reads TGCGCCAGCAGCCGCTTGCAGGATGAAAAACTGTTTTTT. Protein product: CASSRLQDEKLFF.

The chain carries TRBV4-3 and TRBJ2-3; maybe TRBD2 (5 bases). V was cut by 0 bases and J by 6 bases, with 13 bases left in between. The V gene's germline CDR1 is LGHNA and CDR2 YSLEER. The CDR3 is 15 residues long. The CDR3 loop reads CASSQDQDGGDTQYF. The CDR3 DNA follows: TGCGCCAGCAGCCAAGACCAGGACGGCGGGGATACGCAGTATTTT.

The chain couples TRBV28 to TRBJ1-2; D perhaps matches TRBD1 (5 bases). The CDR3 is 15 amino acids. The V gene lost 5 bases and the J gene lost 2 bases, with 15 bases spanning the gap. Germline lookup yields CDR1 MDHEN and CDR2 SYDVKM. CDR3 region: CASSPTDRKNYGYTF. Written as DNA, the CDR3 is TGTGCCAGCAGTCCGACCGACAGAAAGAACTATGGCTACACCTTC.

The chain uses TRBV7-9 and TRBJ1-5; a weak D match, TRBD1 (6 bases). The germline V and J ends were trimmed by 0 bases and 3 bases, with 9 bases remaining between them. The germline V gene has CDR1 SEHNR and CDR2 FQNEAQ (reference sequence). The CDR3 is made up of 15 amino acids. The CDR3 loop is CASSLAGQFNQPQHF. DNA of the CDR3: TGTGCCAGCAGCTTAGCAGGACAGTTCAATCAGCCCCAGCATTTT. Full variable domain (remainder filled in from reference TRBV7-9 and TRBJ1-5): DTGVSQNPRHKITKRGQNVTFRCDPISEHNRLYWYRQTLGQGPEFLTYFQNEAQLEKSRLLSDRFSAERPKGSFSTLEIQRTEQGDSAMYLCASSLAGQFNQPQHFGDGTRLSIL.

This clone was detected once. V gene TRBV6-5 combines with J gene TRBJ2-7; 8 bases are a match to TRBD2. CDR1 is MNHEY, CDR2 SVGAGI, per germline. V was clipped by 5 bases and J by 4 bases; unmatched bases: 7. The CDR3 spans 14 residues. CDR3 bases: TGTGCCAGCAGTCCCAGCGGGAGTGAGTACGAGCAGTACTTC. Protein product: CASSPSGSEYEQYF.

The V gene is TRBV4-1, the J gene TRBJ1-4; the D gene is possibly TRBD1 (5 bases). Germline V CDR1 and CDR2: MGHRA, YSYEKL. V lost 1 base to trimming and J lost 6 bases, with 12 bases between them. The CDR3 sequence is 15 residues long. The CDR3 loop reads CASSQGFREDEKLFF. As DNA, the CDR3 is TGCGCCAGCAGCCAAGGATTCAGGGAAGATGAAAAACTGTTTTTT.

The chain joins TRBV12-3 or TRBV12-4 to TRBJ2-4; D perhaps matches TRBD1 (6 bases). V shed 3 bases and J shed 7 bases, with 7 bases lying between them. The CDR3 covers 12 residues. CDR3 nucleotide sequence: TGTGCCAGCAGTTTCGACAGGAACATTCAGTACTTC. Protein: CASSFDRNIQYF.

The table lists this clone with a count of one. The V call is TRBV18, the J call TRBJ1-6; 7 bases map to TRBD1. The CDR3 spans 15 residues. Germline loops: CDR1 KGHSH, CDR2 LQKENI. V lost 1 base, J lost 8 bases, and 5 bases stayed unmatched. As DNA, the CDR3 is TGTGCCAGCTCACCACAAGGGGGCAGGGATTCACCCCTCCACTTT. Translation: CASSPQGGRDSPLHF.

The chain couples TRBV15 to TRBJ2-1; D is unclear. Trimming pared 2 bases from V and 2 bases from J, leaving 10 bases between. The CDR3 has 15 residues. Germline CDR1 is LNHNV and CDR2 is YYDKDF (reference sequence). The CDR3 region has the DNA TGTGCCACCAGCAGAAGAACCCTAACCTACAATGAGCAGTTCTTC. Amino acid sequence: CATSRRTLTYNEQFF.

This chain uses TRBV5-1 with TRBJ1-6, with D perhaps TRBD1 (5 bases). The CDR3 is 16 amino acids. Trimming took off 0 bases at V and 6 bases at J, with 13 bases between the two ends. Germline loops: CDR1 SGHRS, CDR2 YFSETQ. The CDR3: CASSLEARVINSPLHF. The CDR3 DNA follows: TGCGCCAGCAGCTTGGAGGCCAGGGTAATTAATTCACCCCTCCACTTT.

This clone showed up just once. The rearrangement uses TRBV7-2 and TRBJ2-7; TRBD2 matches at 9 bases. V lost 3 bases and J lost 3; bases outside the gene matches: 12. The CDR3 is 17 residues long. The germline gives CDR1 SGHTA, CDR2 FQGNSA. CDR3 loop: CASSFQGGGRAFYEQYF. Here the CDR3 DNA reads TGTGCCAGCAGCTTTCAGGGGGGCGGGAGGGCCTTCTACGAGCAGTACTTC.

The gene calls are TRBV5-4 and TRBJ2-1; D is unclear. The V end was cut by 2 bases, the J end by 4 bases, with 7 bases between. Per germline, CDR1 SGHNT and CDR2 YYREEE (reference sequence). The CDR3 runs to 13 residues. CDR3: CASSLNQYNEQFF. CDR3 in DNA: TGTGCCAGCAGCTTAAATCAGTACAATGAGCAGTTCTTC.

The chain employs TRBV6-1 and TRBJ2-7, with D hard to call. CDR1 and CDR2 from the germline V gene are MNHNS and SASEGT. The ends were cut back, 3 bases at V and 6 bases at J, with 6 bases in the middle. The CDR3 is made up of 11 amino acids. CDR3 DNA: TGTGCCAGCAGTGATCGTCTCGAGCAGTACTTC. Residues: CASSDRLEQYF.

This rearrangement joins TRBV24-1 to TRBJ2-7; TRBD1 is a possible D gene (5 bases). Trimming stripped 2 bases from V and 2 bases from J, with 12 bases between. The germline V gene encodes CDR1 KGHDR and CDR2 SFDVKD. CDR3 length: 15 amino acids. In DNA form, the CDR3 reads TGTGCCACCAGTGATTCGGCAGGCAGGGCCTACGAGCAGTACTTC. Amino acids: CATSDSAGRAYEQYF.

The gene calls are TRBV6-5 and TRBJ2-5; TRBD1 aligns across 9 bases. The length of the CDR3 is 14 residues. V was clipped by 6 bases and J by 2 bases; unmatched bases: 4. Per the germline V gene, CDR1 is MNHEY and CDR2 is SVGAGI. DNA for the CDR3: TGTGCCAGCAGCGGGACAGGGCCTCAAGAGACCCAGTACTTC. Protein: CASSGTGPQETQYF.

The J gene is TRBJ1-5, the V gene TRBV28, with D perhaps matching TRBD1 (5 bases). Trimming left V 7 bases short and J 6 bases short, with 16 bases between. The germline V gene encodes CDR1 MDHEN and CDR2 SYDVKM. CDR3 length: 14 residues. CDR3 residues: CASNILGRAQPQHF. Written as DNA, the CDR3 is TGTGCCAGCAACATCCTGGGCAGGGCTCAGCCCCAGCATTTT.

This clone showed up just a few times. V and J are TRBV2 and TRBJ1-2; 12 bases agree with TRBD1. CDR3 length: 14 amino acids. V was pared by 3 bases and J by 6 bases, with 2 bases of the junction left unmatched. CDR1 is SNHLY, CDR2 FYNNEI, per germline. CDR3 residues: CASSERDRGHGYTF. DNA of the CDR3: TGTGCCAGCAGTGAGCGGGACAGGGGGCATGGCTACACCTTC. Full variable domain (remainder filled in from reference TRBV2 and TRBJ1-2): EPEVTQTPSHQVTQMGQEVILRCVPISNHLYFYWYRQILGQKVEFLVSFYNNEISEKSEIFDDQFSVERPDGSNFTLKIRSTKLEDSAMYFCASSERDRGHGYTFGSGTRLTVV.

The V and J genes are TRBV12-3 or TRBV12-4 and TRBJ2-7, with 11 nucleotides matching TRBD2. This CDR3 has 13 amino acids. Unmatched junction bases numbered 6, after V lost 7 bases and J lost 7 bases. The CDR3 loop is CASNSLAGGEQYF. CDR3 in DNA: TGTGCCAGCAACTCCCTAGCGGGGGGAGAGCAGTACTTC.

CDR3 region: CASSSRAGGNTIYF. CDR3 bases: TGTGCCAGCAGTTCCAGGGCAGGTGGAAACACCATATATTTT. The V and J genes are TRBV6-5 and TRBJ1-3; perhaps TRBD1 as D (5 bases). The V and J ends lost 4 bases and 3 bases respectively, with 10 bases between them. The CDR3 contains 14 residues. Looked up from germline, CDR1 is MNHEY and CDR2 is SVGAGI.

This clone was found a few times. The chain uses TRBV12-3 or TRBV12-4 and TRBJ2-2, with unresolved D. V gave up 7 bases and J gave up 4 bases, with 7 bases separating them. The CDR3 is made up of 12 amino acids. CDR3 nucleotides: TGTGCCAGCACCCCCGGCACCGGGGAGCTGTTTTTT. It yields the protein CASTPGTGELFF.

The chain recombines TRBV12-3 or TRBV12-4 with TRBJ2-5; D uncertain. V was trimmed by 8 bases and J by 5 bases, leaving 15 bases between them. CDR3 length: 13 residues. The CDR3 here is CASEVGLGETQYF. Here the CDR3 DNA reads TGTGCCAGCGAAGTAGGTCTCGGGGAGACCCAGTACTTC.

The rearrangement joins TRBV6-5 to TRBJ1-4; 8 bases match TRBD1. CDR1 is MNHEY and CDR2 is SVGAGI in the germline V gene. V dropped 6 bases and J dropped 8; count of bases not matched to a gene: 5. This CDR3 contains 13 residues. In DNA form, the CDR3 reads TGTGCCAGCAGCGTACAGGGGGAGGAAAAACTGTTTTTT. Its translation is CASSVQGEEKLFF.

V usage is TRBV19 and J usage is TRBJ2-7; the match to TRBD1 covers 11 bases. This CDR3 region has 13 residues. V lost 9 bases and J lost 2; bases outside the gene matches: 3. Germline V CDR1 and CDR2: LNHDA, SQIVND (reference sequence). CDR3 DNA: TGTGCCAGCGGGACAGGGGGTACCTACGAGCAGTACTTC. It encodes CASGTGGTYEQYF.

The rearrangement joins TRBV3-1 (or the pseudogene TRBV3-2) to TRBJ2-5; 10 positions match TRBD2. From germline, CDR1 is LGHDT and CDR2 YNNKEL (reference sequence). The length of the CDR3 is 18 residues. J gave up 0 bases and V 0 bases, and 7 bases lay outside the gene matches. CDR3 sequence (DNA): TGTGCCAGCAGCCAAGATCTAGCGGGGGCCTTGTACCAAGAGACCCAGTACTTC. Translated, it gives CASSQDLAGALYQETQYF.

A few counts support this clone. The CDR3 DNA reads as TGCGCCAGCAGCTTAACCTCTACCGGTAGCTACACCTTC. Protein product: CASSLTSTGSYTF. This chain joins TRBV5-1 and TRBJ1-2; D is uncertain. The CDR3 is made up of 13 amino acids. V was shortened by 2 bases and J by 9 bases, with 14 bases between the two germline ends. Germline V gene sequence: CDR1 SGHRS, CDR2 YFSETQ. Full variable domain (missing parts from reference TRBV5-1 and TRBJ1-2): KAGVTQTPRYLIKTRGQQVTLSCSPISGHRSVSWYQQTPGQGLQFLFEYFSETQRNKGNFPGRFSGRQFSNSRSEMNVSTLELGDSALYLCASSLTSTGSYTFGSGTRLTVV.

The chain couples TRBV3-1 (or the pseudogene TRBV3-2) to TRBJ2-5; 8 nucleotides align to TRBD2. The V segment lost 4 bases and the J segment 4 bases; nucleotides outside the gene matches: 8. The CDR3 runs 15 residues. Per the germline V gene, CDR1 is LGHDT and CDR2 is YNNKEL (reference sequence). The CDR3 loop reads CASSPGLAGGETQYF. CDR3 bases: TGTGCCAGCAGCCCCGGACTAGCCGGGGGAGAGACCCAGTACTTC.

The V gene is TRBV5-6, the J gene TRBJ1-2; D is undetermined. Deletions cut 1 base from V and 4 bases from J, with 8 bases between. Germline-derived CDR1 and CDR2 are SGHDT and YYEEEE. The CDR3 runs to 13 residues. The CDR3 sequence: CASSLKQPYGYTF. CDR3 coding DNA: TGTGCCAGCAGCTTGAAACAGCCCTATGGCTACACCTTC.